The source of this TCR beta chain is a study of blood T cell repertoires in COVID-19. The method was immunoSEQ multiplex PCR; TCRdb's version includes in-frame clones alone and lacks a portion of them. Of roughly 430,000 clones listed, about 88% are singletons. The CDR3 is 13 residues long. V lost 2 bases, J lost 5 bases, and 5 bases stayed unmatched. Germline V gene sequence: CDR1 GTSNPN, CDR2 SVGIG (reference sequence). The chain carries TRBV30 and TRBJ2-7, with 8 bases matching TRBD1. The receptor was isolated from a woman aged 18-35 years who had been exposed to COVID-19. Sequencing was carried out using PBMCs or T cells enriched from blood (not recorded which). This CDR3 reads CAWSFLTGDEQYF. The CDR3 region has the DNA TGTGCCTGGAGTTTCTTGACAGGGGACGAGCAGTACTTC.